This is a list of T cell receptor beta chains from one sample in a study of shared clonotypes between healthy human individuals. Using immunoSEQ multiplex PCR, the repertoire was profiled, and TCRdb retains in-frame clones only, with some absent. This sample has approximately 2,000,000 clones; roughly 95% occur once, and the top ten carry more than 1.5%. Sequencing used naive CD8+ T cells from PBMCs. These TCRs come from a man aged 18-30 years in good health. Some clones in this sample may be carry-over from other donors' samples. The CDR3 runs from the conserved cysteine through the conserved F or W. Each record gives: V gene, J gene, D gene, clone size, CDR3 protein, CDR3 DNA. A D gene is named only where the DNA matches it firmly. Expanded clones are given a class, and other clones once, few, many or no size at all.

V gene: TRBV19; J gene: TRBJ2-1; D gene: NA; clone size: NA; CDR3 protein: CASSIYDYNEQFF; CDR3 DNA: TGTGCCAGTAGTATCTATGACTACAATGAGCAGTTCTTC
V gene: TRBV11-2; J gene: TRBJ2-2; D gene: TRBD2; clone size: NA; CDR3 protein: CASSFGGSLAGELFF; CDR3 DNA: TGTGCCAGCAGCTTCGGCGGGAGCTTGGCCGGGGAGCTGTTTTTT
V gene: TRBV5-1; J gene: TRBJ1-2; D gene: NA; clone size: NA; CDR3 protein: CASSPDDYGYTF; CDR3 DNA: TGCGCCAGCAGCCCAGATGACTATGGCTACACCTTC
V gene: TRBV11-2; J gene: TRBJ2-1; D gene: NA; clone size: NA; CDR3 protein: CASSLPSERANEQFF; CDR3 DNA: TGTGCCAGCAGCCTCCCTAGCGAGCGGGCCAATGAGCAGTTCTTC
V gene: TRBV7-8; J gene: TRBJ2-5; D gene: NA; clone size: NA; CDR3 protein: CASSSPVAGEETQYF; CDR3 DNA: TGTGCCAGCAGCTCTCCCGTGGCAGGGGAAGAGACCCAGTACTTC
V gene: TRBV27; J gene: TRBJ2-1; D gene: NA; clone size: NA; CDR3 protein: CASSLSKRNEQFF; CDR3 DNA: TGTGCCAGCAGTTTATCGAAGAGGAATGAGCAGTTCTTC
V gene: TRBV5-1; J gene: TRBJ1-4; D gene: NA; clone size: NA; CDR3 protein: CASNIHIGGTPNEKLFF; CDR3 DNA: TGCGCCAGCAACATACATATAGGTGGTACTCCTAATGAAAAACTGTTTTTT
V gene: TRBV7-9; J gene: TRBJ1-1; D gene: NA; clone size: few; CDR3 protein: CASSLDRVTEAFF; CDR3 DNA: TGTGCCAGCAGCTTAGACAGGGTCACTGAAGCTTTCTTT
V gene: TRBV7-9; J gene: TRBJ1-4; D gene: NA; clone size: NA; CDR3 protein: CASSAGGPNEKLFF; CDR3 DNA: TGTGCCAGCAGCGCGGGGGGACCAAATGAAAAACTGTTTTTT
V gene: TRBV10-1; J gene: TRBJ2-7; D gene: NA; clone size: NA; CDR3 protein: CASSVSGSSYEQYF; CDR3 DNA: TGCGCCAGCAGTGTCAGCGGCTCCTCCTACGAGCAGTACTTC
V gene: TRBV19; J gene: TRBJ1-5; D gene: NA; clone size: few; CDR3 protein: CASSATEPWGRSNQPQHF; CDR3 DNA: TGTGCCAGTAGTGCGACGGAGCCTTGGGGCAGAAGCAATCAGCCCCAGCATTTT
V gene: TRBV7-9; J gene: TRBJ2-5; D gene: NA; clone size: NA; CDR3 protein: CASSSLLNQETQYF; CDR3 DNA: TGTGCCAGCAGCTCGCTACTTAACCAAGAGACCCAGTACTTC
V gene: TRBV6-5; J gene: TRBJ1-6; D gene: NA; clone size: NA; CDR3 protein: CASSYSAGVGSPLHF; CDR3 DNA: TGTGCCAGCAGTTACTCGGCAGGGGTGGGGTCACCCCTCCACTTT
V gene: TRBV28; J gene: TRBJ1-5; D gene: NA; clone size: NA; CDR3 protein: CASSLVGPQHF; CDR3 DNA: TGTGCCAGCAGTTTGGTAGGTCCCCAGCATTTT
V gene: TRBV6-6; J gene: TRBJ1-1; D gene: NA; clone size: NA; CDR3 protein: CASSVNHEAFF; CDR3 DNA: TGTGCCAGCAGCGTAAATCATGAAGCTTTCTTT
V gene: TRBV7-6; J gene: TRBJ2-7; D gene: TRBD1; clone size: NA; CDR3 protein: CASSLADRESYEQYF; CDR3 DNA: TGTGCCAGCAGCTTAGCGGACAGGGAATCCTACGAGCAGTACTTC
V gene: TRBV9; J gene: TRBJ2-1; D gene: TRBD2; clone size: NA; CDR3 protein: CASSVVSGDEQFF; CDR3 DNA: TGTGCCAGCAGCGTAGTTAGCGGGGATGAGCAGTTCTTC
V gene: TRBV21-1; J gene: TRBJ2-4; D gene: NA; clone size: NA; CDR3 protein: CASQRVQRKNIQYF; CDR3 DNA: TGTGCCAGTCAACGGGTTCAGCGGAAAAACATTCAGTACTTC
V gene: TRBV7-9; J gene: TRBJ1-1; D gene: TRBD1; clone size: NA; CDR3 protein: CASSLDVRGQPNTEAFF; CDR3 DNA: TGTGCCAGCAGCTTAGACGTGAGGGGACAGCCGAACACTGAAGCTTTCTTT
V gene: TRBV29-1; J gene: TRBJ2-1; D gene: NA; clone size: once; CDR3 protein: CSVSIDEQFF; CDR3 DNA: TGCAGCGTTTCTATTGACGAGCAGTTCTTC
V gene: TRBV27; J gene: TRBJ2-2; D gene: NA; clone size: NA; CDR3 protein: CASSLSIGELFF; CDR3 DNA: TGTGCCAGCAGTTTATCGATAGGGGAGCTGTTTTTT
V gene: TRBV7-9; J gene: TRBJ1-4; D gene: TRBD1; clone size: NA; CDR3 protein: CASSLVEGAREKLFF; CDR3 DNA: TGTGCCAGCAGCTTAGTCGAGGGGGCGAGAGAAAAACTGTTTTTT
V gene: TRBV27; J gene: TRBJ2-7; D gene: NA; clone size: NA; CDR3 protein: CASSAGTAAYEQYF; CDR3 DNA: TGTGCCAGCAGTGCCGGGACGGCCGCCTACGAGCAGTACTTC
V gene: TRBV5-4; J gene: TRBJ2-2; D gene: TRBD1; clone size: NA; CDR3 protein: CASSSSVGTGVFTGELFF; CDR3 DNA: TGTGCCAGCAGCTCCTCCGTTGGGACAGGGGTTTTTACCGGGGAGCTGTTTTTT
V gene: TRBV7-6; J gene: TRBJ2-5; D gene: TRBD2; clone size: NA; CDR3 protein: CASSPGTSGIRETQYF; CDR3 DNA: TGTGCCAGCAGCCCCGGGACTAGCGGGATTAGGGAGACCCAGTACTTC
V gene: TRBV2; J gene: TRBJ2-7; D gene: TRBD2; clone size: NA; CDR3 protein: CASGTSAYEQYF; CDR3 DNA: TGTGCCAGCGGGACTAGCGCCTACGAGCAGTACTTC
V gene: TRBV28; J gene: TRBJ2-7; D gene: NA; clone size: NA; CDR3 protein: CAGGLGYEQYF; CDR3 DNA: TGTGCCGGAGGATTGGGCTACGAGCAGTACTTC
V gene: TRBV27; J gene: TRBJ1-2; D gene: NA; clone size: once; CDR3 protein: CASSLGQFGYGYTF; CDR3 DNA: TGTGCCAGCAGTTTAGGTCAATTCGGCTATGGCTACACCTTC
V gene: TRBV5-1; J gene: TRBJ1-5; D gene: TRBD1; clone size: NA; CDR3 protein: CASRGQGVPSNQPQHF; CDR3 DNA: TGCGCCAGCAGGGGACAGGGGGTTCCTAGCAATCAGCCCCAGCATTTT
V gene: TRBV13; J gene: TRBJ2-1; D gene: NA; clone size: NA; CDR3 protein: CASTIRGGEWNEQFF; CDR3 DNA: TGTGCCAGCACCATCCGAGGGGGAGAGTGGAATGAGCAGTTCTTC
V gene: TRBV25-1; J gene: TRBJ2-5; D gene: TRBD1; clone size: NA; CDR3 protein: CASSGGWDRVEETQYF; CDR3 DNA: TGTGCCAGCAGTGGTGGTTGGGACAGGGTGGAGGAGACCCAGTACTTC
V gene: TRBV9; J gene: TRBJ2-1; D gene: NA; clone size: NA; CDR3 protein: CASSLGGTGTDNEQFF; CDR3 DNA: TGTGCCAGCAGCCTAGGGGGAACCGGGACTGACAATGAGCAGTTCTTC
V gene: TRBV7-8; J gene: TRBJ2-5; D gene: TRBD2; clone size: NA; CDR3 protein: CASSLGGLVGETQYF; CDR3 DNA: TGTGCCAGCAGCTTAGGTGGACTAGTCGGGGAGACCCAGTACTTC
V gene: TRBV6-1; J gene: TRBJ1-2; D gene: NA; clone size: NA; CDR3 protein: CASSEGGENYGYTF; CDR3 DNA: TGTGCCAGCAGTGAAGGCGGGGAGAACTATGGCTACACCTTC
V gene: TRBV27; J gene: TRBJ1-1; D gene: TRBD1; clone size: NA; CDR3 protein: CASSPPTGRSFF; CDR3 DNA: TGTGCCAGCAGTCCCCCGACAGGGAGATCTTTCTTT
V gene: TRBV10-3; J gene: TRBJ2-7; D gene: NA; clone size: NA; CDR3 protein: CAIGSPPLTGGEPYEQYF; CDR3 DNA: TGTGCCATCGGGTCACCCCCTCTTACAGGGGGGGAACCCTACGAGCAGTACTTC
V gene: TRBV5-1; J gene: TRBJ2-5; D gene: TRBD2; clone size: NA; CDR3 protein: CASSEWGVAGGDVETQYF; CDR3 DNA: TGCGCCAGCAGCGAATGGGGGGTAGCGGGAGGTGATGTGGAGACCCAGTACTTC
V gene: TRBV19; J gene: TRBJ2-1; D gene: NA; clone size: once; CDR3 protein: CASSAGIEQFF; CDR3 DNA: TGTGCCAGTAGTGCGGGGATTGAGCAGTTCTTC
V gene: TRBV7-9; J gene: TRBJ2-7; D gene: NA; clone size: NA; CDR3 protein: CASSVTTNGTAPYEQYF; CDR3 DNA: TGTGCCAGCAGCGTCACAACAAACGGGACCGCGCCCTACGAGCAGTACTTC
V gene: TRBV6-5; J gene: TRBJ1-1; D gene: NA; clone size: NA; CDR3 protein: CASSYLIDRPTEAFF; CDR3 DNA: TGTGCCAGCAGTTACCTTATTGACAGGCCCACTGAAGCTTTCTTT